Listed below are T cell receptor beta chains from one sample, sequenced in a study of CD8 T cells in Susac syndrome. TCRdb called the immunoSEQ multiplex PCR reads again in MiXCR, with one record for every CDR3 protein. The data hold around 50,000 distinct CDR3 sequences, with 80% to 95% observed a single time. Sample: CD8+ T cells from PBMCs. Receptor source: a human donor in good health. Both conserved end residues are part of each CDR3. D genes are given only for firm matches. Clone size, where shown, is once, few, many, or a class for clones that have expanded.

J gene: TRBJ2-1; clone size: NA; V gene: TRBV10-1; D gene: NA; CDR3 protein: CASSEAGVPYNEQFF; CDR3 DNA: TGCGCCAGCAGTGAGGCAGGGGTGCCCTACAATGAGCAGTTCTTC
J gene: TRBJ2-1; clone size: NA; V gene: TRBV2; D gene: NA; CDR3 protein: CASREPGPTFHNEQFF; CDR3 DNA: TGTGCCAGCAGGGAACCGGGACCCACTTTCCACAATGAGCAGTTCTTC
J gene: TRBJ1-4; clone size: NA; V gene: TRBV7-9; D gene: NA; CDR3 protein: CASSLANTRDRVRNEKLFF; CDR3 DNA: TGTGCCAGCAGCTTAGCAAACACACGGGACCGAGTTCGTAATGAAAAACTGTTTTTT
J gene: TRBJ1-1; clone size: NA; V gene: TRBV7-2; D gene: NA; CDR3 protein: CASSLHMGTSTEAFF; CDR3 DNA: TGTGCCAGCAGCTTACATATGGGGACGAGCACTGAAGCTTTCTTT
J gene: TRBJ2-4; clone size: few; V gene: TRBV6-5; D gene: TRBD2; CDR3 protein: CASSYQTSGSGGIQYF; CDR3 DNA: TGTGCCAGCAGTTATCAGACTAGCGGGAGCGGGGGCATTCAGTACTTC
J gene: TRBJ2-7; clone size: NA; V gene: TRBV7-6; D gene: NA; CDR3 protein: CANDSYEQYF; CDR3 DNA: TGTGCCAACGACAGCTACGAGCAGTACTTC
J gene: TRBJ2-1; clone size: NA; V gene: TRBV5-6; D gene: NA; CDR3 protein: CASSFKDWTPYNEQFF; CDR3 DNA: TGTGCCAGCAGCTTCAAGGACTGGACACCTTACAATGAGCAGTTCTTC
J gene: TRBJ2-7; clone size: NA; V gene: TRBV5-1; D gene: TRBD2; CDR3 protein: CASNPYIAGGLSYEQYF; CDR3 DNA: TGCGCCAGCAACCCTTATATAGCGGGAGGCCTCTCCTACGAGCAGTACTTC
J gene: TRBJ2-1; clone size: NA; V gene: TRBV10-1; D gene: NA; CDR3 protein: CASSSAGGSGEQFF; CDR3 DNA: TGCGCCAGCAGTAGCGCTGGGGGTTCGGGTGAGCAGTTCTTC
J gene: TRBJ2-2; clone size: NA; V gene: TRBV7-6; D gene: TRBD2; CDR3 protein: CASSPASGSWTGELFF; CDR3 DNA: TGTGCCAGCAGCCCGGCTAGCGGGTCTTGGACCGGGGAGCTGTTTTTT
J gene: TRBJ2-7; clone size: NA; V gene: TRBV29-1; D gene: NA; CDR3 protein: CSVEDYGGSGEQYF; CDR3 DNA: TGCAGCGTTGAAGATTACGGGGGCTCGGGAGAGCAGTACTTC
J gene: TRBJ1-1; clone size: NA; V gene: TRBV5-4; D gene: NA; CDR3 protein: CASSLMGGSLGEAFF; CDR3 DNA: TGTGCCAGCAGCTTGATGGGGGGATCTCTTGGTGAAGCTTTCTTT
J gene: TRBJ2-1; clone size: NA; V gene: TRBV25-1; D gene: NA; CDR3 protein: CASSESAGGGTGGWYNEQFF; CDR3 DNA: TGTGCCAGCAGTGAGTCAGCCGGCGGGGGCACTGGGGGGTGGTACAATGAGCAGTTCTTC
J gene: TRBJ2-1; clone size: NA; V gene: TRBV6-2/TRBV6-3; D gene: TRBD2; CDR3 protein: CASSPRTSGSMVSYNEQFF; CDR3 DNA: TGTGCCAGCAGTCCCCGGACTAGCGGGAGTATGGTGTCATACAATGAGCAGTTCTTC
J gene: TRBJ2-1; clone size: NA; V gene: TRBV7-6; D gene: NA; CDR3 protein: CASSLVGGEVNEQFF; CDR3 DNA: TGTGCCAGCAGCTTAGTTGGGGGAGAGGTGAATGAGCAGTTCTTC
J gene: TRBJ2-1; clone size: NA; V gene: TRBV29-1; D gene: NA; CDR3 protein: CSVALSLGGEQFF; CDR3 DNA: TGCAGCGTTGCGCTCTCATTGGGAGGCGAGCAGTTCTTC
J gene: TRBJ2-1; clone size: NA; V gene: TRBV19; D gene: NA; CDR3 protein: CASSIAGRIGNEQFF; CDR3 DNA: TGTGCCAGTAGTATTGCGGGGCGTATCGGGAATGAGCAGTTCTTC
J gene: TRBJ2-1; clone size: NA; V gene: TRBV25-1; D gene: TRBD1; CDR3 protein: CASSPRDSPITFSYNEQFF; CDR3 DNA: TGTGCCAGCAGTCCCCGGGACAGCCCAATAACCTTCTCCTACAATGAGCAGTTCTTC
J gene: TRBJ2-5; clone size: few; V gene: TRBV29-1; D gene: NA; CDR3 protein: CSGLEQETQYF; CDR3 DNA: TGCAGCGGATTGGAGCAAGAGACCCAGTACTTC
J gene: TRBJ1-1; clone size: NA; V gene: TRBV2; D gene: NA; CDR3 protein: CASSAGRTEAFF; CDR3 DNA: TGTGCCAGCAGTGCGGGGAGGACTGAAGCTTTCTTT
J gene: TRBJ2-5; clone size: NA; V gene: TRBV30; D gene: NA; CDR3 protein: CAWREGNGEETQYF; CDR3 DNA: TGTGCCTGGAGGGAGGGTAACGGAGAAGAGACCCAGTACTTC
J gene: TRBJ1-1; clone size: NA; V gene: TRBV12-5; D gene: NA; CDR3 protein: CASGSVVTQAFF; CDR3 DNA: TGTGCTAGTGGCTCGGTGGTAACTCAAGCTTTCTTT
J gene: TRBJ2-1; clone size: NA; V gene: TRBV6-2/TRBV6-3; D gene: TRBD2; CDR3 protein: CASSFRLAGELGEQFF; CDR3 DNA: TGTGCCAGCAGTTTCCGACTAGCGGGAGAACTTGGTGAGCAGTTCTTC
J gene: TRBJ2-1; clone size: NA; V gene: TRBV27; D gene: TRBD2; CDR3 protein: CASSLGTSGTIEQFF; CDR3 DNA: TGTGCCAGCAGTTTAGGTACTAGCGGTACAATCGAGCAGTTCTTC
J gene: TRBJ2-3; clone size: once; V gene: TRBV6-2/TRBV6-3; D gene: TRBD1; CDR3 protein: CASKGGADTQYF; CDR3 DNA: TGTGCCAGCAAAGGGGGCGCAGATACGCAGTATTTT
J gene: TRBJ1-2; clone size: NA; V gene: TRBV3-1; D gene: NA; CDR3 protein: CASSQQGSEGTLSGYTF; CDR3 DNA: TGTGCCAGCAGCCAACAGGGAAGTGAGGGCACCCTCTCCGGCTACACCTTC
J gene: TRBJ1-2; clone size: NA; V gene: TRBV2; D gene: NA; CDR3 protein: CANPANYGYTF; CDR3 DNA: TGTGCCAACCCGGCTAACTATGGCTACACCTTC
J gene: TRBJ1-2; clone size: NA; V gene: TRBV29-1; D gene: NA; CDR3 protein: CSVVEEDGYTF; CDR3 DNA: TGCAGCGTTGTAGAGGAGGATGGCTACACCTTC
J gene: TRBJ2-3; clone size: NA; V gene: TRBV10-3; D gene: TRBD2; CDR3 protein: CAISDLTSGFGTDTQYF; CDR3 DNA: TGTGCCATCAGTGATTTAACTAGCGGGTTTGGCACAGATACGCAGTATTTT
J gene: TRBJ2-2; clone size: NA; V gene: TRBV12-3/TRBV12-4; D gene: NA; CDR3 protein: CASSLVSGRRGSGELFF; CDR3 DNA: TGTGCCAGCAGTTTAGTTTCAGGCCGCCGAGGATCCGGGGAGCTGTTTTTT
J gene: TRBJ2-7; clone size: NA; V gene: TRBV7-9; D gene: NA; CDR3 protein: CASTMETGTYEQYF; CDR3 DNA: TGTGCCAGCACCATGGAGACTGGCACCTACGAGCAGTACTTC
J gene: TRBJ2-3; clone size: NA; V gene: TRBV7-2; D gene: NA; CDR3 protein: CASSLPPAGRTDTQYF; CDR3 DNA: TGTGCCAGCAGCTTACCACCGGCGGGACGGACAGATACGCAGTATTTT
J gene: TRBJ1-1; clone size: NA; V gene: TRBV29-1; D gene: NA; CDR3 protein: CSVGGVGAFF; CDR3 DNA: TGCAGCGTGGGGGGGGTCGGGGCTTTCTTT
J gene: TRBJ2-2; clone size: NA; V gene: TRBV7-2; D gene: NA; CDR3 protein: CASSPWSTGELFF; CDR3 DNA: TGTGCCAGCAGCCCCTGGAGCACCGGGGAGCTGTTTTTT
J gene: TRBJ1-2; clone size: NA; V gene: TRBV5-1; D gene: NA; CDR3 protein: CASSLYGYGYTF; CDR3 DNA: TGCGCCAGCAGCCTATACGGATATGGCTACACCTTC
J gene: TRBJ1-1; clone size: NA; V gene: TRBV7-2; D gene: NA; CDR3 protein: CASSLFNQANTEAFF; CDR3 DNA: TGTGCCAGCAGCCTCTTTAATCAAGCCAACACTGAAGCTTTCTTT
J gene: TRBJ2-6; clone size: NA; V gene: TRBV25-1; D gene: NA; CDR3 protein: CASSAYGAGANVLTF; CDR3 DNA: TGTGCCAGCAGTGCGTATGGGGCTGGGGCCAACGTCCTGACTTTC
J gene: TRBJ2-2; clone size: NA; V gene: TRBV5-6; D gene: NA; CDR3 protein: CASSLGDTGELFF; CDR3 DNA: TGTGCCAGCAGCTTGGGAGACACCGGGGAGCTGTTTTTT
J gene: TRBJ2-3; clone size: NA; V gene: TRBV3-1; D gene: NA; CDR3 protein: CASSQDPAGTSTDTQYF; CDR3 DNA: TGTGCCAGCAGCCAAGACCCGGCAGGTACTAGCACAGATACGCAGTATTTT
J gene: TRBJ1-1; clone size: once; V gene: TRBV7-9; D gene: NA; CDR3 protein: CASSSPGGLIENMITEAFF; CDR3 DNA: TGTGCCAGCAGCTCCCCGGGGGGACTCATCGAAAACATGATCACTGAAGCTTTCTTT